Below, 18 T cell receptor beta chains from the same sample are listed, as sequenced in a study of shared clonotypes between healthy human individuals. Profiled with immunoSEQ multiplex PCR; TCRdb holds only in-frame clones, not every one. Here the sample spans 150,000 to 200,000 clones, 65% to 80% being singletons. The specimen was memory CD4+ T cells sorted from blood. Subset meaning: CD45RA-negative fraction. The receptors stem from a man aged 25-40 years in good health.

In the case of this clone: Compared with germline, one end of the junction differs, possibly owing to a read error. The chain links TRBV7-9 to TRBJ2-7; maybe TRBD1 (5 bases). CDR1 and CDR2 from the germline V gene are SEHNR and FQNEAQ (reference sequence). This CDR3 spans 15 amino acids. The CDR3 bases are TGTGTCAGCAGCTTCCAGGGCCTTGAAACCTACGAGCAGTACTTC. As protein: CVSSFQGLETYEQYF.

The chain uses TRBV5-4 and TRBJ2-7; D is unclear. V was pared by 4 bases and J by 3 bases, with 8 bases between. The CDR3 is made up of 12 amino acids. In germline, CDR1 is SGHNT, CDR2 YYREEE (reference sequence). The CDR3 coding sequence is TGTGCCAGCAGCCTAATAAACTACGAGCAGTACTTC. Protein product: CASSLINYEQYF.

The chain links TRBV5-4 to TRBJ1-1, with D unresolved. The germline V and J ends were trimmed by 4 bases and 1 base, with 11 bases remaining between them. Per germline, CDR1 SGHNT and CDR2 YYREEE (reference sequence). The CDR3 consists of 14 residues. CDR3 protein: CASSLDWKNTEAFF. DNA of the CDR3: TGTGCCAGCAGCCTAGATTGGAAGAACACTGAAGCTTTCTTT.

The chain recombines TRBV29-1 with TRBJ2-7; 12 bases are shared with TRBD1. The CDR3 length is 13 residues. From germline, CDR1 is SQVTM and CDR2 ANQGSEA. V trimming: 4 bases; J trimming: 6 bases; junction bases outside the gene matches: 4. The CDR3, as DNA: TGCAGCGTTGGGGGGACAGGGGGCCGCGAGCAGTACTTC. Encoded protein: CSVGGTGGREQYF.

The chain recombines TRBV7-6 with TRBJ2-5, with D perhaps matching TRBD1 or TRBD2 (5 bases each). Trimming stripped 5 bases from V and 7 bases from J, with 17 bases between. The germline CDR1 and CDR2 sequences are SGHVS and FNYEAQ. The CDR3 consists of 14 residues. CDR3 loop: CASSDRGWDVTQYF. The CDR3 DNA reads TGTGCCAGCAGCGACAGAGGTTGGGACGTGACCCAGTACTTC.

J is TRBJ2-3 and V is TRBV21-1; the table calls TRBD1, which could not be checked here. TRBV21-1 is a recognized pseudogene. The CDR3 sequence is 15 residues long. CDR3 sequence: CASSKGDSSTDTQYF. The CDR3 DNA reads TGTGCCAGCAGCAAAGGGGACAGCAGCACAGATACGCAGTATTTT.

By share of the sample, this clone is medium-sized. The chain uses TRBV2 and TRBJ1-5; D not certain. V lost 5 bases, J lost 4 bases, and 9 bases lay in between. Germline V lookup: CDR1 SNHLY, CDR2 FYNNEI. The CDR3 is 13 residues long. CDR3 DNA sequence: TGTGCCAGCAGTTTGTCAGAGAATCAGCCCCAGCATTTT. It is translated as CASSLSENQPQHF. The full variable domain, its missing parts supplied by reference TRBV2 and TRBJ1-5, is EPEVTQTPSHQVTQMGQEVILRCVPISNHLYFYWYRQILGQKVEFLVSFYNNEISEKSEIFDDQFSVERPDGSNFTLKIRSTKLEDSAMYFCASSLSENQPQHFGDGTRLSIL.

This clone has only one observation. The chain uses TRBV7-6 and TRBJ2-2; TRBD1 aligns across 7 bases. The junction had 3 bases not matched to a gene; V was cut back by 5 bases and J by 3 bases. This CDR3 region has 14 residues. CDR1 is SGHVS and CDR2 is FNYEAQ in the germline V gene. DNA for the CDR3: TGTGCCAGCAGCGCGACAGGGTACACCGGGGAGCTGTTTTTT. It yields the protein CASSATGYTGELFF.

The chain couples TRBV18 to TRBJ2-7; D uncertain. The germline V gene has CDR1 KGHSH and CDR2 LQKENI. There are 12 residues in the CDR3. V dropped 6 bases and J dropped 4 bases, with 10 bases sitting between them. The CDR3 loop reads CASSPLEYEQYF. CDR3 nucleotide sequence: TGTGCCAGCTCCCCCTTAGAGTACGAGCAGTACTTC.

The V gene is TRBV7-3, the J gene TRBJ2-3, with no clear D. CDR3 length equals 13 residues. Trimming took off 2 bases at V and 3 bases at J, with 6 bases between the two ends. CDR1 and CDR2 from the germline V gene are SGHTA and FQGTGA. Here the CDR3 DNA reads TGTGCCAGCAGCTTAGATTGGACAGATACGCAGTATTTT. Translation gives CASSLDWTDTQYF.

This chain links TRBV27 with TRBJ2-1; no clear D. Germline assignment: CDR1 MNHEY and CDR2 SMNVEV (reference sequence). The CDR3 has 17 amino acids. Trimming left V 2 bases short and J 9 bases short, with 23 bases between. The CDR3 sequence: CASSLLPGGGRVGEQFF. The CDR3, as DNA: TGTGCCAGCAGTTTACTGCCTGGCGGCGGCCGGGTTGGTGAGCAGTTCTTC.

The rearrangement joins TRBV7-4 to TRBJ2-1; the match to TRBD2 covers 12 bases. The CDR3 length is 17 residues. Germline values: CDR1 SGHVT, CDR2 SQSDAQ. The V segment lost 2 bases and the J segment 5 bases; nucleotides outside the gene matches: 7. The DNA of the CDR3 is TGTGCCAGCAGCTTACGAACTAGCGGGAGGCAGAACAATGAGCAGTTCTTC. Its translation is CASSLRTSGRQNNEQFF.

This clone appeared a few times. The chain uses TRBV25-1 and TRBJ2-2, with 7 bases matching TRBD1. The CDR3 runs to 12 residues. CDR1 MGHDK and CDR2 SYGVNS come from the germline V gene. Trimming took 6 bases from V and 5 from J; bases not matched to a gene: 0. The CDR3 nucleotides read TGTGCCAGCAGCAGGGGGACCGGGGAGCTGTTTTTT. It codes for CASSRGTGELFF.

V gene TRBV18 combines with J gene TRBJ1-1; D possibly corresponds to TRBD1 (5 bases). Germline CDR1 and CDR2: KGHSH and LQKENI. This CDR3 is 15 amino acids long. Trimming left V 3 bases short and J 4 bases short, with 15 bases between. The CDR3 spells CASSPRDGASTEAFF. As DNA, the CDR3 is TGTGCCAGCTCACCCCGGGACGGAGCGAGCACTGAAGCTTTCTTT.

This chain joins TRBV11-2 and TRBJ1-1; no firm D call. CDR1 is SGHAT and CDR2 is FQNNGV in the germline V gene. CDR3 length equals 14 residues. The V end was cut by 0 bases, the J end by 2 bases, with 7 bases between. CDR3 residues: CASSLDLQNTEAFF. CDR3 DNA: TGTGCCAGCAGCTTAGATTTGCAAAACACTGAAGCTTTCTTT.

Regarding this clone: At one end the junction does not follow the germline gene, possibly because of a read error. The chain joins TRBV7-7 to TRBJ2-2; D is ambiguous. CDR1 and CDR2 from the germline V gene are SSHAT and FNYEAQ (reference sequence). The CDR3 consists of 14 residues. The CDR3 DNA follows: TGTGCTAGCAGCTTAGCAGAGGCTGCCGGGGAGCTGTTTTTT. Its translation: CASSLAEAAGELFF.

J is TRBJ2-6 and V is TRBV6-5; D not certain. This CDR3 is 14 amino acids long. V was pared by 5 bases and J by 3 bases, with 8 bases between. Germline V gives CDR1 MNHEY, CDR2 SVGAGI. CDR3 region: CASSHTGGANVLTF. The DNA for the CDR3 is TGTGCCAGCAGTCATACTGGTGGGGCCAACGTCCTGACTTTC.

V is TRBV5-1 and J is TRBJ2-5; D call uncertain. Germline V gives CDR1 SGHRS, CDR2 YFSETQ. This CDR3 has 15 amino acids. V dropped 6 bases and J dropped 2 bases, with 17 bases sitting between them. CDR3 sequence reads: CASKFGLRPQETQYF. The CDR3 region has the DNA TGCGCCAGCAAATTCGGCCTACGGCCACAAGAGACCCAGTACTTC.